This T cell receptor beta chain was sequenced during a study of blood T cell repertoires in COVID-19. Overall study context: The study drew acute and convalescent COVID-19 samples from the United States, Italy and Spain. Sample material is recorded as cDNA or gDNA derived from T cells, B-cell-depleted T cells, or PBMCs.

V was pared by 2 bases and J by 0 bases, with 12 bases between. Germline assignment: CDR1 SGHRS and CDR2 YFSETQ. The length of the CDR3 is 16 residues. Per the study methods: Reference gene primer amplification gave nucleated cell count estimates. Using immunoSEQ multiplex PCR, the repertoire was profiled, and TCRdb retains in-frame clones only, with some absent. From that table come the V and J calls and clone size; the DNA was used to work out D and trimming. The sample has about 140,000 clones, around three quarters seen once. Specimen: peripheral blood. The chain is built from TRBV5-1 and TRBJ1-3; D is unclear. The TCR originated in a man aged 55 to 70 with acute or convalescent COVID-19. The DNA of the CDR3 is TGCGCCAGCAGCTTTTCGCTCACCAGCTCTGGAAACACCATATATTTT. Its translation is CASSFSLTSSGNTIYF.